The 2 T cell receptor beta chains in this list originate from one sample, sequenced in a study of OX40 agonist ivuxolimab in advanced cancers. Assay used: immunoSEQ multiplex PCR; TCRdb lists only in-frame clones, some missing. Counted here are about 43,000 clones, about 80% occurring once; the ten biggest clones make up roughly 4.1%. Material: CD4+ or CD8+ T cells sorted from blood, obtained in a trial of the OX40 agonist ivuxolimab. These receptor sequences come from an adult with an advanced solid tumor such as melanoma, head and neck, liver or kidney cancer.

In this sample, this clone turned up once. The chain combines TRBV29-1 with TRBJ2-2; D is uncertain. Germline V lookup: CDR1 SQVTM, CDR2 ANQGSEA. Trimming took 4 bases from V and 7 from J, leaving 10 bases between them. The CDR3 is 12 residues long. The CDR3, as DNA: TGCAGCGTTGGTTTGGCAGTCGGGGAGCTGTTTTTT. Translating gives CSVGLAVGELFF.

By sample share, this clone is medium-sized. The chain carries TRBV19 and TRBJ2-1, with no clear D. CDR3 length: 14 amino acids. Germline V gene lookup returns CDR1 LNHDA and CDR2 SQIVND (reference sequence). Trimming removed 7 bases from V and 5 bases from J, with 15 bases in between. In nucleotides, the CDR3 is TGTGCCAGTATCGGCACGGACCGAAACAATGAGCAGTTCTTC. Translating it yields CASIGTDRNNEQFF.